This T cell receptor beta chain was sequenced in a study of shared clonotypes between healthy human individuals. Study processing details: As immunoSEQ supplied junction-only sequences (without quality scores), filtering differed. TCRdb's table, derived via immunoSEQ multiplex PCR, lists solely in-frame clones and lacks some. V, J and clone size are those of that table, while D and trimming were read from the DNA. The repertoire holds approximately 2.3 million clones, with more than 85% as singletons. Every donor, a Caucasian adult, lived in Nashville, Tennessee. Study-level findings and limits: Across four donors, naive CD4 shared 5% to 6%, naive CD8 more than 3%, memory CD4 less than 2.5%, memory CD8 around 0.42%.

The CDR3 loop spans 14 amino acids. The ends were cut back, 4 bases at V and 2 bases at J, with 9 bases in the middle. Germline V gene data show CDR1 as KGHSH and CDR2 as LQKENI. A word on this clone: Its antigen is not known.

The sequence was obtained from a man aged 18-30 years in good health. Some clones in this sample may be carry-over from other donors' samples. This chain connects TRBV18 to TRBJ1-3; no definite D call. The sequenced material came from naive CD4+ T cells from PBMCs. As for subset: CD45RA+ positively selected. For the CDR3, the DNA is TGTGCCAGCTCACTGGTGGAGACTGGAAACACCATATATTTT. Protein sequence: CASSLVETGNTIYF.